This T cell receptor beta chain was identified in a study of shared clonotypes between healthy human individuals. Study-wide points: Rarefaction showed sorted-subset sequencing was incomplete despite large depth.

Method: immunoSEQ multiplex PCR; TCRdb's copy keeps in-frame clones and lacks some. The sample lists over a million clones, roughly 97% occurring once. This clone was detected once. The target antigen is unknown. Source material: naive CD4+ T cells sorted from blood. Subset: CD45RA+ positively selected. This clonotype originated in a man aged 25-45 years in good health.

CDR3 amino acids: CSVGQSNEQFF. CDR3 bases: TGCAGTGTCGGACAGAGCAATGAGCAGTTCTTC. This sequence joins TRBV20-1 and TRBJ2-1; D may be TRBD1 (6 bases). CDR1 and CDR2 (germline): DFQATT, SNEGSKA (reference sequence). The V end was cut by 7 bases, the J end by 6 bases, with 10 bases between. The CDR3 totals 11 residues.